The T cell receptor beta chain described here comes from a study of blood T cell repertoires in COVID-19. About the study: The United States, Italy and Spain provided the acute and convalescent COVID-19 samples. In each case, the material was cDNA or gDNA derived from T cells, B-cell-depleted T cells, or PBMCs.

Per the original methods: Nucleated cell counts were estimated from reference gene primer amplification. The table came from immunoSEQ multiplex PCR; TCRdb's copy has only in-frame clones and leaves some out. V and J calls and clone size are given by that table; D and trimming were obtained from the DNA. The sample gives 55,000 to 75,000 clones, 73% of which show up once; around 21% is in the top ten. This CDR3 comprises 14 residues. With 2 bases clipped from V and 7 bases from J, the junction kept 5 bases outside the gene matches. Germline V CDR1 and CDR2: SGHTA, FQGTGA. The specimen was peripheral blood. The rearrangement uses TRBV7-3 and TRBJ2-1; 7 bases are shared with TRBD2. The sequence was collected from a man in his fifties or sixties with acute or convalescent COVID-19. CDR3 protein: CASSLAGDRNEQFF. The DNA of the CDR3 is TGTGCCAGCAGCTTAGCGGGAGACAGAAATGAGCAGTTCTTC.